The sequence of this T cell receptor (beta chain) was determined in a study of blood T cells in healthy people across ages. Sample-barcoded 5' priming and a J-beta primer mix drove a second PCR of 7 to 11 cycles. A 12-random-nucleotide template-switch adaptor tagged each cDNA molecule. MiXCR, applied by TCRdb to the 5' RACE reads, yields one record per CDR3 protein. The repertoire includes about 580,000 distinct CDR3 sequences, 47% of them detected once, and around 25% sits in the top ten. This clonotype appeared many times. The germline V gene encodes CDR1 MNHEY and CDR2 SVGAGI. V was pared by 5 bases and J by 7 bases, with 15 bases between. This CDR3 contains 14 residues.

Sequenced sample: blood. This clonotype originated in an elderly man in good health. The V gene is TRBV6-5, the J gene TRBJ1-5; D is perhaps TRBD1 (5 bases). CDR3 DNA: TGTGCCAGCAGTCTACGGCAGGGCTGGCAGCCCCAGCATTTT. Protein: CASSLRQGWQPQHF.